Below, 18 T cell receptor beta chains from the same sample are listed, as sequenced in a study of cytomegalovirus exposure and HLA in healthy donors (dated 2017 in TCRdb). Libraries were constructed by the immunoSEQ multiplex PCR assay. The multiplex PCR relied on a mix of 60 forward primers for TCR Vbeta segments and 13 reverse primers for TCR Jbeta segments. In its TCRdb copy, this immuneACCESS table keeps in-frame sequences only and misses some clones. Where compared with another copy, unresolved V genes explain less than half of these, and the others have no known cause. The sample yields 140,000 or so clones; over 80% were counted once. The top ten constitute about 1.2% of the sample. The source material was PBMCs. The receptor set was obtained from a female donor in good health and CMV-seronegative.

The chain is built from TRBV25-1 and TRBJ2-3, with TRBD2 matching over 13 bases. V lost 0 bases to trimming and J lost 6 bases; unmatched junction nucleotides: 9. The length of the CDR3 is 18 residues. CDR1 is MGHDK, CDR2 SYGVNS, per germline. This CDR3 is CASSEYPPTSGRGDTQYF. CDR3 DNA sequence: TGTGCCAGCAGTGAATATCCCCCAACTAGCGGGAGGGGGGATACGCAGTATTTT.

In DNA, the CDR3 is TGTGCCAGCAGTTACAGGGAAATGGGGGGACTGTTTTTT. Residues: CASSYREMGGLFF. V usage is TRBV6-5 and J usage is TRBJ1-4; TRBD1 is a possible D gene (5 bases). V shed 2 bases and J shed 13 bases, with 14 bases lying between them. CDR1 is MNHEY and CDR2 is SVGAGI in the germline V gene. There are 13 residues in the CDR3.

V gene TRBV19 combines with J gene TRBJ1-4; TRBD1 might be the D (6 bases). Per the germline V gene, CDR1 is LNHDA and CDR2 is SQIVND (reference sequence). CDR3 size: 11 residues. V was clipped by 6 bases and J by 7 bases, with 6 bases between them. In nucleotides, the CDR3 is TGTGCCAGTAGACAGGGTGAAAAACTGTTTTTT. It yields the protein CASRQGEKLFF.

CDR3 in amino acids: CASSGTSISYEQYF. The CDR3 nucleotides are TGTGCCAGCAGCGGGACATCGATCTCCTACGAGCAGTACTTC. The chain has TRBV28 and TRBJ2-7, with D tentatively TRBD1 (6 bases). V lost 6 bases to trimming and J lost 0 bases, with 12 bases between them. Looked up from germline, CDR1 is MDHEN and CDR2 is SYDVKM. The CDR3 sequence is 14 residues long.

J is TRBJ2-3 and V is TRBV5-1; the match to TRBD2 covers 12 bases. Germline CDR1 reads SGHRS; CDR2 reads YFSETQ. There are 17 residues in the CDR3. After removal of 1 base from V and 5 bases from J, the junction contained 8 bases not matched to a gene. The CDR3 sequence is CASSLNGLAGRGDTQYF. In DNA form, the CDR3 reads TGCGCCAGCAGCTTGAACGGACTAGCGGGGAGGGGAGATACGCAGTATTTT.

This clone was detected once. The chain has TRBV4-1 and TRBJ1-2; D possibly corresponds to TRBD1 (6 bases). The CDR3 is made up of 12 amino acids. Germline assignment: CDR1 MGHRA and CDR2 YSYEKL. Between the trimmed V and J ends, which lost 4 bases and 7 bases, there was a span of 10 bases. CDR3 region: CASSPPGVGYTF. CDR3 DNA sequence: TGCGCCAGCAGCCCCCCAGGGGTTGGCTACACCTTC.

The J gene is TRBJ1-4, the V gene TRBV2, with 7 bases matching TRBD1. The CDR3 length is 16 residues. CDR1 is SNHLY, CDR2 FYNNEI, per germline. V shed 3 bases and J 2 bases; nucleotides not matched to a gene: 6. The CDR3 loop reads CASSDHRGSTNEKLFF. For the CDR3, the DNA is TGTGCCAGCAGTGACCACAGGGGATCGACTAATGAAAAACTGTTTTTT.

The chain recombines TRBV10-3 with TRBJ2-3, with TRBD2 as a possible D gene (6 bases). CDR1 and CDR2 from the germline V gene are ENHRY and SYGVKD. This CDR3 contains 16 residues. V lost 0 bases, J lost 2 bases, and 12 bases lay in between. The CDR3 DNA reads as TGTGCCATCAGTGAGTCGCGGGCTAGCGCCACAGATACGCAGTATTTT. It encodes CAISESRASATDTQYF.

This chain uses TRBV10-1 with TRBJ2-2; D possibly corresponds to TRBD2 (6 bases). This CDR3 is 16 amino acids long. V dropped 4 bases and J dropped 0 bases, with 12 bases sitting between them. Germline-derived CDR1 and CDR2 are WNHNN and SYGVQD (reference sequence). The CDR3 region has the DNA TGCGCCAGCAGTGGGGGGGACCCCGCGAACACCGGGGAGCTGTTTTTT. Translation gives CASSGGDPANTGELFF.

The chain joins TRBV30 to TRBJ1-1; 8 bases fit TRBD1. After removal of 3 bases from V and 6 bases from J, the junction contained 9 bases not matched to a gene. This CDR3 has 14 amino acids. Germline V lookup: CDR1 GTSNPN, CDR2 SVGIG (reference sequence). CDR3 sequence (DNA): TGTGCCTGGAGAGGTATTCCAGGGGGCCCTGAAGCTTTCTTT. Translated: CAWRGIPGGPEAFF.

The chain uses TRBV7-9 and TRBJ2-2, with 8 positions matching TRBD1. This CDR3 has 14 residues. Germline values: CDR1 SEHNR, CDR2 FQNEAQ (reference sequence). V lost 5 bases and J lost 3; bases outside the gene matches: 2. Here the CDR3 DNA reads TGTGCCAGCAGCGCGACAGGGGACACCGGGGAGCTGTTTTTT. It translates to CASSATGDTGELFF.

In this sample, this clone turned up a few times. The chain carries TRBV9 and TRBJ1-2, with 7 bases aligning to TRBD1. Germline CDR1 reads SGDLS; CDR2 reads YYNGEE. V was clipped by 4 bases and J by 8 bases; unmatched bases: 8. The CDR3 extends over 13 amino acids. In DNA form, the CDR3 reads TGTGCCAGCAGCTTGGGACAGTCGAGGGGCTACACCTTC. Amino acid sequence: CASSLGQSRGYTF.

The rearrangement links TRBV6-1 to TRBJ1-1; D might be TRBD1 (5 bases). Trimming removed 4 bases from V and 7 bases from J, with 16 bases in between. From germline, CDR1 is MNHNS and CDR2 SASEGT. This CDR3 comprises 14 residues. The CDR3 bases are TGTGCCAGCAGTGTGGACCGTCACGGGGGTGAAGCTTTCTTT. Protein product: CASSVDRHGGEAFF.

This clone was counted only a few times. The CDR3 protein is CASGLAGDYEQYF. As DNA, the CDR3 is TGTGCCTCCGGACTAGCGGGAGACTACGAGCAGTACTTC. The chain links TRBV6-5 to TRBJ2-7; 13 bases align to TRBD2. CDR3 length: 13 residues. Trimming took 11 bases from V and 3 from J; bases not matched to a gene: 4. CDR1 and CDR2 (germline): MNHEY, SVGAGI.

This CDR3 is CASSERSNSYEQYF. DNA of the CDR3: TGCGCCAGCAGTGAACGGTCAAACTCCTACGAGCAGTACTTC. The chain couples TRBV10-1 to TRBJ2-7; D gene uncertain. The CDR3 has 14 residues. Germline values: CDR1 WNHNN, CDR2 SYGVQD (reference sequence). V was clipped by 3 bases and J by 0 bases, with 9 bases between them.

The V call is TRBV4-1, the J call TRBJ2-7, with TRBD2 identical over 9 bases. This CDR3 is built from 13 residues. Unmatched junction bases numbered 6, after V lost 8 bases and J lost 4 bases. The germline CDR1 and CDR2 sequences are MGHRA and YSYEKL. CDR3 in DNA: TGCGCCAGCGCGCGGGAGGGGTCGTACGAGCAGTACTTC. This gives the protein CASAREGSYEQYF.

This clone has only one observation. The V and J genes are TRBV28 and TRBJ1-5; D is uncertain. The length of the CDR3 is 14 residues. Between the trimmed V and J ends, which lost 6 bases and 4 bases, there was a span of 13 bases. The germline V gene encodes CDR1 MDHEN and CDR2 SYDVKM. The CDR3 DNA is TGTGCCAGCAGCCCGCCGGTGAGGAATCAGCCCCAGCATTTT. It encodes CASSPPVRNQPQHF.

The chain carries TRBV13 and TRBJ1-1; 7 bases map to TRBD1. The V and J ends lost 0 bases and 0 bases, in that order; junction bases with no gene match: 1. The CDR3 has 15 residues. Germline V gene data show CDR1 as PRHDT and CDR2 as FYEKMQ (reference sequence). The CDR3 DNA follows: TGTGCCAGCAGCTTAGGGGGACAGTTGAACACTGAAGCTTTCTTT. Translation gives CASSLGGQLNTEAFF.